This TCR beta chain was found in a study of human T cells and chemical hapten exposure. Turning to the study itself: Patients were given diphenylcyclopropenone on the scalp weekly across the approximately 24-week study. Slight differences in pooled library volume were the main source of varying TCR yields across samples.

Study-level findings and limits: Expanded TCRs grouped into significantly more large CDR3 similarity clusters than controls produced.

This clonotype was counted only a few times. No antigen is known for it. MiXCR, run by TCRdb on the RACE reads, gives a single entry per CDR3 protein. The sample consists of about 80,000 distinct CDR3 sequences, 12% to 15% of them appearing once. Time point described: pre-sensitization, week 0. Treatment denoted: therapeutic diphenylcyclopropenone sensitization with weekly scalp DPC. Germline V lookup: CDR1 DFQATT, CDR2 SNEGSKA (reference sequence). Trimming removed 0 bases at V and 1 base at J, with 15 bases between. The CDR3 covers 16 residues. The chain links TRBV20-1 to TRBJ1-1; no clear D gene. This clonotype originated in a woman in her forties or fifties with alopecia areata. Some clones in this sample may be carry-over from other donors' samples. The material was whole blood, obtained in connection with sensitization to the hapten diphenylcyclopropenone (DPC). The CDR3 spells CSARDAGRASNTEAFF. In DNA form, the CDR3 reads TGCAGTGCTAGAGATGCGGGGAGGGCTTCGAACACTGAAGCTTTCTTT.